This T cell receptor (beta chain) appears in the sequencing data of a study of cytomegalovirus exposure and HLA in healthy donors. On the study more broadly: Unique TCR beta sequences numbering approximately 120 million came from some 200 million T cells in an earlier analysis. Whole-study results and caveats: The authors judged a highly shared variant cluster likely a sequencing artifact. Data from an earlier analysis indicated that most TCR beta V segments were productive either about 90% or about 30% of the time. An apparent linkage of common viral pathogens to several of the most significant clusters emerged in a later analysis.

Points on this clone: Its antigen is not identified.

PCR primers comprised 60 Vbeta and 13 Jbeta primers. Generated by immunoSEQ multiplex PCR, the TCRdb table keeps only in-frame clones and is missing some. The sample has 110,000 or so clones, roughly three quarters seen once; the top ten hold about 3.5%. With 4 bases removed from V and 2 bases from J, the gap between germline ends came to 12 bases. Germline V gene data show CDR1 as SGHTA and CDR2 as FQGNSA. This CDR3 is built from 14 residues. Sequenced: PBMCs. This chain joins TRBV7-2 and TRBJ2-7, with TRBD1 as a possible D gene (6 bases). The TCR was taken from a man aged 25-40 years in good health and CMV-seronegative. CDR3 nucleotides: TGTGCCAGCAGCTCCCAGGGGTTGACCTACGAGCAGTACTTC. This translates into CASSSQGLTYEQYF.